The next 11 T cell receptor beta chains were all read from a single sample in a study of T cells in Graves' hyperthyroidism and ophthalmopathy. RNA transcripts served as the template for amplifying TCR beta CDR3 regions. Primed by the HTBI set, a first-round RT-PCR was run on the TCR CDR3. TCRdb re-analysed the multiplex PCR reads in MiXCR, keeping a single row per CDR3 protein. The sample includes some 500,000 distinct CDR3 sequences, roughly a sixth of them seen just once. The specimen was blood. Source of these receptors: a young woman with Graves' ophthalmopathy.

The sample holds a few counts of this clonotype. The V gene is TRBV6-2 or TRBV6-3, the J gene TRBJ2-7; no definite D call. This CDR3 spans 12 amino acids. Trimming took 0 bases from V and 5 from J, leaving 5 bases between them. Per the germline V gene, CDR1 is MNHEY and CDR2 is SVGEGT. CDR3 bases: TGTGCCAGCAGTTACTCGTATGACGAGCAGTACTTC. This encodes CASSYSYDEQYF.

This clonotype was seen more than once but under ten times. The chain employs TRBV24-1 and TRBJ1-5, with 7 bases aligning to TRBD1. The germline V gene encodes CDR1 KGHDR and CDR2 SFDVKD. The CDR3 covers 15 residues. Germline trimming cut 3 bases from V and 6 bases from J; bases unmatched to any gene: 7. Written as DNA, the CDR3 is TGTGCCACCAGTGATACAGGGGCCCCCGCTCAGCCCCAGCATTTT. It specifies CATSDTGAPAQPQHF.

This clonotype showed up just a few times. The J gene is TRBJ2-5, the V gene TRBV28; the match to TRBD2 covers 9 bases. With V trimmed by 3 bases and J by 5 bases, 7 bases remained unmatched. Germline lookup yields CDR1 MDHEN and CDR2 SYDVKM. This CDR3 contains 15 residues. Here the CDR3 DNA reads TGTGCCAGCAGTTTGGGGGCAAGCGGGGGGGAGACCCAGTACTTC. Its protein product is CASSLGASGGETQYF.

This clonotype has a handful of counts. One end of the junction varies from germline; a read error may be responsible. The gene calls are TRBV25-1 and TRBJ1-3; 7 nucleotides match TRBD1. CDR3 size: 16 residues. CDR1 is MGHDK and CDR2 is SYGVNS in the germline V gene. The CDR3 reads CANSDPHRGSGNTIYF. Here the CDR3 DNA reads TGTGCCAACAGTGACCCTCACAGGGGCTCTGGAAACACCATATATTTT.

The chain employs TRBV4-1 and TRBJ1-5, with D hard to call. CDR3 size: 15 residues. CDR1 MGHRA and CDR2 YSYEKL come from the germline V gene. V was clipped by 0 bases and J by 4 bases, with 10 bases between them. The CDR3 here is CASSQDRIRNQPQHF. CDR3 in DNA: TGCGCCAGCAGCCAAGATAGGATCAGAAATCAGCCCCAGCATTTT.

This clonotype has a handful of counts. This CDR3 is CASKALMNTEAFF. As DNA, the CDR3 is TGTGCCAGCAAGGCCTTAATGAACACTGAAGCTTTCTTT. The chain uses TRBV27 and TRBJ1-1; no reliable D call. The CDR3 is 13 amino acids. V was pared by 7 bases and J by 0 bases, with 9 bases between. CDR1 and CDR2 (germline): MNHEY, SMNVEV (reference sequence).

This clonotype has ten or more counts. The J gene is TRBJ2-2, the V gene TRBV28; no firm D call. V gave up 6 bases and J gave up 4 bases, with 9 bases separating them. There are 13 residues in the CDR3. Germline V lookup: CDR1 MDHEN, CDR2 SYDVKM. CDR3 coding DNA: TGTGCCAGCAGCCCTCATTTCACCGGGGAGCTGTTTTTT. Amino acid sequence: CASSPHFTGELFF.

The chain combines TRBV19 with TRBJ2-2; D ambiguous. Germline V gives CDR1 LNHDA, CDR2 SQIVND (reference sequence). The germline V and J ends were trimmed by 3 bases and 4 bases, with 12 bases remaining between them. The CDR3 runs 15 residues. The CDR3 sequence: CASSIMSIGTGELFF. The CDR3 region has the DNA TGTGCCAGTAGTATCATGAGTATCGGCACCGGGGAGCTGTTTTTT.

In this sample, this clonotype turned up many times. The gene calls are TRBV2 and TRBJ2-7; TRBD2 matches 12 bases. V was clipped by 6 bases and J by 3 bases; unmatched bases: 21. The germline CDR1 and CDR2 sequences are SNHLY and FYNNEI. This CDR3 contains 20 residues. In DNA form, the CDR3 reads TGTGCCAGCAGGAAGTCTACTCTAGCGGGAGGGCCTCGGTTACTCTACGAGCAGTACTTC. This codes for CASRKSTLAGGPRLLYEQYF.

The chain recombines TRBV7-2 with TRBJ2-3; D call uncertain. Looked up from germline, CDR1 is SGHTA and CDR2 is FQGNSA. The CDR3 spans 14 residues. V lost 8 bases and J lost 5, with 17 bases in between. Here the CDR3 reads CASSPAVSLDTQYF. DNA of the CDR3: TGTGCCAGCTCTCCGGCGGTCTCTTTAGATACGCAGTATTTT.

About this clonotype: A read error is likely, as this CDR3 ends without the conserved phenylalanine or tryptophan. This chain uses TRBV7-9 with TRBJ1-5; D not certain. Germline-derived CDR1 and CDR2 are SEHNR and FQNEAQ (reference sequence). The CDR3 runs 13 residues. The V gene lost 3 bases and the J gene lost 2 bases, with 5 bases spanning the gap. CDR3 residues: CASSFKGNQPQHS. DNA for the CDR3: TGTGCCAGCAGCTTCAAGGGCAATCAGCCCCAGCATTCT.